What follows describes a single TCR beta chain. There are 14 residues in the CDR3. CDR1 is MNHEY and CDR2 is SVGAGI in the germline V gene. Trimming stripped 10 bases from V and 1 base from J, with 13 bases between. Measured with immunoSEQ multiplex PCR; TCRdb has only the in-frame clones, and not every one. The sample holds under 250,000 clones; about 83% are singletons and the top ten take about 5.3%. The data were taken from a study of blood T cell repertoires in COVID-19. Whole-study context: Specimens from acute and convalescent COVID-19 originated in the United States, Italy and Spain.

The specimen was PBMCs or T cells enriched from blood (not recorded which). The V and J genes are TRBV6-5 and TRBJ2-2; D may be TRBD2 (6 bases). This clonotype was sampled from a woman aged 45 to 65 who had been exposed to COVID-19. This chain's CDR3 is CAITGRLNTGELFF. CDR3 DNA: TGTGCCATCACCGGGAGATTGAACACCGGGGAGCTGTTTTTT.